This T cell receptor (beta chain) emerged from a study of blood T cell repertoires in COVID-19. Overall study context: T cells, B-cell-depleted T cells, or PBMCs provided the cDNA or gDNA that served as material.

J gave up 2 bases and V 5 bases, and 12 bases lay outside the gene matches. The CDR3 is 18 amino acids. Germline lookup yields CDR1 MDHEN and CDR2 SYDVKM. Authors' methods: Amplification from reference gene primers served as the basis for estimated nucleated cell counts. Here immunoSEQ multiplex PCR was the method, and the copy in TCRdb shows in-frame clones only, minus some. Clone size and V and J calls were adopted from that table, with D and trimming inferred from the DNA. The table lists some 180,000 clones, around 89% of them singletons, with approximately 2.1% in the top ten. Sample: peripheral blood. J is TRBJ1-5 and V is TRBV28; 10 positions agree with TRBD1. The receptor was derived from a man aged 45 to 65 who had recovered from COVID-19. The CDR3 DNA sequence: TGTGCCAGCAGTGAGGCGGGACAGGGGCATTGGGGCAATCAGCCCCAGCATTTT. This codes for CASSEAGQGHWGNQPQHF. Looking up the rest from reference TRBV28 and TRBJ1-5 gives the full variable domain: DVKVTQSSRYLVKRTGEKVFLECVQDMDHENMFWYRQDPGLGLRLIYFSYDVKMKEKGDIPEGYSVSREKKERFSLILESASTNQTSMYLCASSEAGQGHWGNQPQHFGDGTRLSIL.